This T cell receptor (beta chain) was recorded in a study of post-analysis software for immune sequencing data. Study observations and caveats: Patients showed TRBV5-6, TRBV5-1 and TRBV20-1 among several TRBV segments more frequent than in controls.

Incorporated into the TCR beta cDNA libraries were unique molecular identifiers, which served to reduce PCR and sequencing biases. Roughly 500,000 cDNA molecules were obtained per 1 to 10 million input T cells. TCRdb re-analysed the PCR reads in MiXCR, keeping a single row per CDR3 protein. The sample carries 650,000 to 850,000 distinct CDR3 sequences, about half recorded once. From germline, CDR1 is SQVTM and CDR2 ANQGSEA. V lost 5 bases and J lost 4, with 12 bases in between. There are 13 residues in the CDR3. Only a few counts were recorded for this clonotype. Its cognate antigen is unknown. The sequenced sample was blood. The rearrangement links TRBV29-1 to TRBJ1-5; D is possibly TRBD1 (5 bases). This sequence originates from a girl aged 10 to 17 with multiple sclerosis. CDR3 bases: TGCAGCGTTTCCGGGACGGGAAATCAGCCCCAGCATTTT. Protein: CSVSGTGNQPQHF. Complete variable domain (other parts from reference TRBV29-1 and TRBJ1-5): SAVISQKPSRDICQRGTSLTIQCQVDSQVTMMFWYRQQPGQSLTLIATANQGSEATYESGFVIDKFPISRPNLTFSTLTVSNMSPEDSSIYLCSVSGTGNQPQHFGDGTRLSIL.